This entry is about one T cell receptor beta chain. Germline V CDR1 and CDR2: WNHNN, SYGVQD (reference sequence). Trimming took off 0 bases at V and 5 bases at J, with 10 bases between the two ends. CDR3 length equals 14 residues. This specimen belongs to a study of blood T cell repertoires in COVID-19. Turning to the study itself: Donors in the United States, Italy and Spain gave samples during acute or convalescent COVID-19. PBMCs, B-cell-depleted T cells, or T cells provided the cDNA or gDNA that made up the material.

Original analysis: Estimated nucleated cell counts came from reference gene primer amplification. TCRdb's table, derived via immunoSEQ multiplex PCR, lists solely in-frame clones and lacks some. The V and J calls and clone size are taken from that table; D and trimming were inferred from the DNA. Here the sample spans some 200,000 clones, approximately 90% being singletons. This receptor was taken from a woman aged 40 to 50 with acute or convalescent COVID-19. What was sequenced was peripheral blood. The chain employs TRBV10-1 and TRBJ2-5; D possibly corresponds to TRBD1 (6 bases). The CDR3 reads CASSESPRGETQYF. In DNA form, the CDR3 reads TGCGCCAGCAGTGAGTCCCCTAGGGGGGAGACCCAGTACTTC.